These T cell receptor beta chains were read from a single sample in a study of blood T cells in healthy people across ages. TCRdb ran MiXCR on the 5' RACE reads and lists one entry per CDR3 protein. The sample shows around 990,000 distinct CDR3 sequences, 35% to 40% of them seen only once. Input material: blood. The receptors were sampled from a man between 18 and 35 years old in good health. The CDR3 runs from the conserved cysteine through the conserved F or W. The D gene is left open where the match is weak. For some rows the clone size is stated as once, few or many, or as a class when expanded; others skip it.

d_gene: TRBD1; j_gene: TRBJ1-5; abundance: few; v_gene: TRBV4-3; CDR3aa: CASSQVTGGEGNQPQHF; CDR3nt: TGCGCCAGCAGCCAAGTAACAGGGGGCGAGGGCAATCAGCCCCAGCATTTT
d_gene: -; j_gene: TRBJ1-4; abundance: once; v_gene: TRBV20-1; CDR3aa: CSASGPPREKLFF; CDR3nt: TGCAGTGCTAGTGGACCCCCTCGTGAAAAACTGTTTTTT
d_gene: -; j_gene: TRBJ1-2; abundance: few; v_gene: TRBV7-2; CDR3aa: CASSAGTRYGYTF; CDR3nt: TGTGCCAGCAGCGCCGGGACACGGTATGGCTACACCTTC
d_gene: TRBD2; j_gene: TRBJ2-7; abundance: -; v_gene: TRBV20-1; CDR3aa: CSARDPGGGLYEQYF; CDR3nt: TGCAGTGCTAGAGATCCGGGGGGGGGCCTCTACGAGCAGTACTTC
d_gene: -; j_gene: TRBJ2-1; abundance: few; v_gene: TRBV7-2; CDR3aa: CASSYQGPPEQFF; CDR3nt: TGTGCCAGCAGCTACCAGGGGCCCCCTGAGCAGTTCTTC
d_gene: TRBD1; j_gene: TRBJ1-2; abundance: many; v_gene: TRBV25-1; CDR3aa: CASSDGQGNLGYTF; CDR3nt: TGTGCCAGCAGTGATGGACAGGGAAACTTAGGCTACACCTTC
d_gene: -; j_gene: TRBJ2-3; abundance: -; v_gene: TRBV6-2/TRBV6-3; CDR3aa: CASRNQGRSAADTQYF; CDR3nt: TGTGCCAGCAGAAACCAGGGAAGGTCGGCGGCTGATACGCAGTATTTT
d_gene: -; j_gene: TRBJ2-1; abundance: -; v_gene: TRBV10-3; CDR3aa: CAIRGGAYNEQFF; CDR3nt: TGTGCCATCCGAGGGGGGGCCTACAATGAGCAGTTCTTC
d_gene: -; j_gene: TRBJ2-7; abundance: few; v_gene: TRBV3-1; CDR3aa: CASSQGGRGEYF; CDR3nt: TGTGCCAGCAGCCAAGGAGGTAGGGGTGAGTACTTC
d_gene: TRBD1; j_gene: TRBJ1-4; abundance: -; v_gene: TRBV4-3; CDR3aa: CASSQDRQGTVFF; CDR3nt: TGCGCCAGCAGCCAAGATCGCCAGGGGACAGTGTTTTTT
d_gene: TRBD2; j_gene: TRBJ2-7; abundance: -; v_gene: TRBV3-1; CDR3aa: CASSQGWAGTSSYEQYF; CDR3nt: TGTGCCAGCAGCCAAGGCTGGGCAGGGACTAGCTCCTACGAGCAGTACTTC
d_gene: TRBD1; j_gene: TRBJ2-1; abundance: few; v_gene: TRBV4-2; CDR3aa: CASSQVTQGARNEQFF; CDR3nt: TGTGCCAGCAGCCAAGTTACACAGGGGGCGCGAAATGAGCAGTTCTTC
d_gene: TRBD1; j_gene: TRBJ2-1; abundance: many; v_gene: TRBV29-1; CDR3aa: CSVVRTGAENEQFF; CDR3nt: TGCAGCGTTGTTAGGACAGGGGCGGAAAATGAGCAGTTCTTC
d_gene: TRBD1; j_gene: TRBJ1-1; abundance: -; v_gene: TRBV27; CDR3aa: CASSLTGKNTEAFF; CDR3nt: TGTGCCAGCAGTCTGACAGGGAAGAACACTGAAGCTTTCTTT
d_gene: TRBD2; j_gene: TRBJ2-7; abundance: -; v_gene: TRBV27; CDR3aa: CASSPPGGRYYEQYF; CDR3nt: TGTGCCAGCAGTCCTCCGGGAGGAAGGTACTACGAGCAGTACTTC
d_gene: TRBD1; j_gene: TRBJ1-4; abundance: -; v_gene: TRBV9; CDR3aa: CASSEGTETTNEKLFF; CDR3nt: TGTGCCAGCAGCGAGGGGACAGAGACAACTAATGAAAAACTGTTTTTT
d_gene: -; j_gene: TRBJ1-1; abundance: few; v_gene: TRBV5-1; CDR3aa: CASSLGTALGTEAFF; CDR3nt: TGCGCCAGCAGCTTGGGTACAGCTTTGGGGACTGAAGCTTTCTTT
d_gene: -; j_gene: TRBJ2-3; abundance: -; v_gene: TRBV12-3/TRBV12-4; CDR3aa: CASSVKKSTDTQYF; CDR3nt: TGTGCCAGCAGTGTGAAAAAATCCACAGATACGCAGTATTTT
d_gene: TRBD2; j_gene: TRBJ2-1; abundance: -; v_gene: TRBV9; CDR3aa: CASSVTGTSAYNEQFF; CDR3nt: TGTGCCAGCAGCGTAACCGGGACTAGCGCCTACAATGAGCAGTTCTTC
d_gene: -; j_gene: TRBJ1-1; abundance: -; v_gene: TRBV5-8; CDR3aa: CASSPVGGGPMNTEAFF; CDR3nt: TGTGCCAGCAGCCCGGTGGGCGGGGGCCCCATGAACACTGAAGCTTTCTTT
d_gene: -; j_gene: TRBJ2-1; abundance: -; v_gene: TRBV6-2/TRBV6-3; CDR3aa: CASSRVTEQFF; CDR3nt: TGTGCCAGCAGCCGAGTCACTGAGCAGTTCTTC
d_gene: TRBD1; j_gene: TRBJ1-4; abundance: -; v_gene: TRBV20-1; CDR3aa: CSARPGTGREKLFF; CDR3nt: TGCAGTGCTAGACCCGGGACAGGGCGTGAAAAACTGTTTTTT
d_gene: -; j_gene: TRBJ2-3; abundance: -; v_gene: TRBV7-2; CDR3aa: CASSLEVAGYDTQYF; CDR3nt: TGTGCCAGCAGCTTAGAGGTCGCAGGGTACGATACGCAGTATTTT
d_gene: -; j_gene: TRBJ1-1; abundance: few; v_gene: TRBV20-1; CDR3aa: CSARGHQGPNTEAFF; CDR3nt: TGCAGTGCTAGAGGGCATCAGGGCCCGAACACTGAAGCTTTCTTT
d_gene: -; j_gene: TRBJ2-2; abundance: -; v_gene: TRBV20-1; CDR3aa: CSAPVGGLLGELFF; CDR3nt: TGCAGTGCTCCGGTGGGGGGGCTACTTGGGGAGCTGTTTTTT
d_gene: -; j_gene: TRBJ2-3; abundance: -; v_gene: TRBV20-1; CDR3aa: CSAAPSTNTDTQYF; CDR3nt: TGCAGTGCAGCCCCCTCAACCAACACAGATACGCAGTATTTT
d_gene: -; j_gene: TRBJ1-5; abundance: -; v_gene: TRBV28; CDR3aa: CAIAGYSNQPQHF; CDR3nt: TGTGCCATCGCGGGCTATAGCAATCAGCCCCAGCATTTT
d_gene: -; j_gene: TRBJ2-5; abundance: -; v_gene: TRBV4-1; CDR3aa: CASSQDTWGQETQYF; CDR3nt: TGCGCCAGCAGCCAAGACACGTGGGGCCAAGAGACCCAGTACTTC
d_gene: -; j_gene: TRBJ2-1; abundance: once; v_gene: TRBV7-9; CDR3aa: CASSAIESGQFF; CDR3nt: TGTGCCAGCAGCGCGATTGAAAGTGGGCAGTTCTTC
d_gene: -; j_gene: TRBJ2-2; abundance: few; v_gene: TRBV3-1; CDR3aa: CASSQGIRTGNTGELFF; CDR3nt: TGTGCCAGCAGCCAAGGAATTAGGACGGGGAACACCGGGGAGCTGTTTTTT
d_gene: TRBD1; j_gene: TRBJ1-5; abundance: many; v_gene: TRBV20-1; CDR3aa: CSATQGFGNQPQHF; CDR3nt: TGCAGTGCTACACAGGGGTTTGGCAATCAGCCCCAGCATTTT
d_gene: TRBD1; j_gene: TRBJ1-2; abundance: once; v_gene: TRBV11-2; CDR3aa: CASRPPGQHYYGYTF; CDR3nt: TGTGCCAGCAGGCCACCGGGACAGCATTACTATGGCTACACCTTC
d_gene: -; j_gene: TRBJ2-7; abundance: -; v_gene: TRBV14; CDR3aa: CASSHWDSYEQYF; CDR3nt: TGTGCCAGCAGCCACTGGGACTCCTACGAGCAGTACTTC
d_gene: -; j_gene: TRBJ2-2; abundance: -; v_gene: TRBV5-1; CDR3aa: CASSWRDMNTWELFF; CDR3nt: TGCGCCAGCAGCTGGAGGGACATGAACACCTGGGAGCTGTTTTTT
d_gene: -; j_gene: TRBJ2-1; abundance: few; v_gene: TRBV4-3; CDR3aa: CASSQAQADEQFF; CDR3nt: TGCGCCAGCAGCCAAGCTCAGGCGGATGAGCAGTTCTTC
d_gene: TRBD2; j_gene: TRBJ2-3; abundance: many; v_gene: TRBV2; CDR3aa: CASSEGGGRTDTQYF; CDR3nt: TGTGCCAGCAGTGAGGGCGGGGGGCGCACAGATACGCAGTATTTT
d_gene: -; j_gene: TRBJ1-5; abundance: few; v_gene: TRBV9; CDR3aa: CASSVDPRVGQPQHF; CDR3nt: TGTGCCAGCAGCGTAGACCCCCGTGTCGGTCAGCCCCAGCATTTT
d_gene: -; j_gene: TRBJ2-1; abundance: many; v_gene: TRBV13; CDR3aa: CASSLEQDEQFF; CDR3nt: TGTGCCAGCAGCTTAGAGCAGGATGAGCAGTTCTTC
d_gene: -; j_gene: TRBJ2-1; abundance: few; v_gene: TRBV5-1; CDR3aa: CASSLGEGQYNEQFF; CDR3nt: TGCGCCAGCAGCTTGGGGGAGGGACAGTACAATGAGCAGTTCTTC
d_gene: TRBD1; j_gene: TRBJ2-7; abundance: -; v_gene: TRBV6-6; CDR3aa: CASNRGQGSEQYF; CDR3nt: TGTGCCAGTAACAGGGGCCAGGGAAGCGAGCAGTACTTC
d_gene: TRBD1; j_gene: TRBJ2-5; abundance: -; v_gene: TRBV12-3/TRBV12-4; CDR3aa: CASSFRTGNDEQYF; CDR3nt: TGTGCCAGCAGTTTTCGGACAGGAAATGATGAGCAGTACTTC
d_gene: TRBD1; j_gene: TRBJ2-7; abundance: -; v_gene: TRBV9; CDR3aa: CASSGKGAAYEQYF; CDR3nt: TGTGCCAGCAGCGGCAAGGGGGCGGCCTACGAGCAGTACTTC
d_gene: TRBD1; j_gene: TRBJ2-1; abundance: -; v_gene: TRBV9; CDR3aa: CASSPAGTGGLDEQFF; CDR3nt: TGTGCCAGCAGCCCCGCCGGGACAGGGGGCTTGGATGAGCAGTTCTTC
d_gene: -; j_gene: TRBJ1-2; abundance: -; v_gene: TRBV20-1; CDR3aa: CSASGGRANYSYTF; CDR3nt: TGCAGTGCTAGTGGGGGGCGCGCTAACTATAGCTACACCTTC